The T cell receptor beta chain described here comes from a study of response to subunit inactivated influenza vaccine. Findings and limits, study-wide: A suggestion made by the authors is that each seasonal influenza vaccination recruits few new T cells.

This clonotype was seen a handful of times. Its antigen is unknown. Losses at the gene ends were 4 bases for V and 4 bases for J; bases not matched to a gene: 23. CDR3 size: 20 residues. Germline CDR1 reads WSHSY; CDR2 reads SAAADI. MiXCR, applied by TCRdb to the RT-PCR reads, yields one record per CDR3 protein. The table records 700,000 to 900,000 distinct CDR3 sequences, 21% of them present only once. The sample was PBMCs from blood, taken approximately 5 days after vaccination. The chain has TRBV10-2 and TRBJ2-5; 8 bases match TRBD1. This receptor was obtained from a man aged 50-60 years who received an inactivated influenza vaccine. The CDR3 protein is CASSAEEDRELGWYGETQYF. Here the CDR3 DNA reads TGCGCCAGCAGTGCCGAGGAGGACAGGGAATTGGGATGGTACGGAGAGACCCAGTACTTC.